This T cell receptor beta chain stems from a study of T-cell memory formation after mild COVID-19. Study details: Largely donor-specific sequence clusters came from a couple of donors.

This CDR3 is built from 15 residues. Trimming removed 4 bases from V and 0 bases from J, with 11 bases in between. Of note for this clonotype: The antigen remains undetermined.

Constant-segment primers were used for 5'RACE, and the resulting TCR alpha and TCR beta cDNA libraries carried sample barcodes and UMIs. TCRdb independently ran MiXCR on the 5' RACE reads; one entry per CDR3 protein. The sample carries roughly 480,000 distinct CDR3 sequences, approximately 25% recorded once. Study-wide findings and caveats: Memory cells collected pre-infection included some clones that later responded, suggesting cross-reactive memory joined. CM and EM subsets held most contracting CD4+ clones; EMRA held CD8+ ones.

The TCR sequence derives from an adult woman who had mild COVID-19 (a few samples of this study predate the infection). Cell type and time point are not known. The sequenced material came from PBMCs or a T cell subset sorted from them (not recorded which). The chain couples TRBV12-3 or TRBV12-4 to TRBJ2-3; D is perhaps TRBD1 (6 bases). CDR3 amino acids: CASSYDRPSTDTQYF. The CDR3 DNA follows: TGTGCCAGCAGTTACGACAGGCCTAGCACAGATACGCAGTATTTT.